Shown below are 24 T cell receptor beta chains from a single sample sequenced in a study of identical twins. TCRdb processed the 5' RACE reads anew with MiXCR; each CDR3 protein has one entry. The table lists hundreds of thousands of distinct CDR3 sequences, roughly 6% of them singletons. The sequenced material came from naive T cells sorted from blood. The receptor source for this set is a man between 18 and 35 years old in good health.

In this sample, this clonotype turned up many times. The chain carries TRBV6-5 and TRBJ1-1; D gene unclear. Deletions cut 0 bases from V and 2 bases from J, with 10 bases between. The CDR3 has 15 amino acids. Per the germline V gene, CDR1 is MNHEY and CDR2 is SVGAGI. The CDR3 here is CASSYSPHDNTEAFF. In nucleotides, the CDR3 is TGTGCCAGCAGTTACTCCCCTCATGATAACACTGAAGCTTTCTTT.

This clonotype was seen repeatedly, ten times or more. The CDR3 bases are TGCAGTGCTAGCCCCACCAGCGGGAGAGCCTACAATGAGCAGTTCTTC. It yields the protein CSASPTSGRAYNEQFF. The J gene is TRBJ2-1, the V gene TRBV20-1; TRBD2 matches at 8 bases. V lost 3 bases, J lost 2 bases, and 9 bases stayed unmatched. Germline V gene lookup returns CDR1 DFQATT and CDR2 SNEGSKA (reference sequence). The CDR3 contains 16 residues.

This clonotype showed up many times. The chain joins TRBV11-2 to TRBJ2-1; perhaps TRBD2 as D (6 bases). Germline V gene lookup returns CDR1 SGHAT and CDR2 FQNNGV. V was clipped by 5 bases and J by 4 bases, with 12 bases between them. This CDR3 contains 14 residues. The CDR3: CASSGREAYNEQFF. CDR3 nucleotides: TGTGCCAGCAGCGGCAGGGAGGCTTACAATGAGCAGTTCTTC. The full variable domain, rest sourced from reference TRBV11-2 and TRBJ2-1, is EAGVAQSPRYKIIEKRQSVAFWCNPISGHATLYWYQQILGQGPKLLIQFQNNGVVDDSQLPKDRFSAERLKGVDSTLKIQPAKLEDSAVYLCASSGREAYNEQFFGPGTRLTVL.

This clonotype was seen at least ten times. The chain carries TRBV9 and TRBJ2-3; D is undetermined. V lost 3 bases, J lost 5 bases, and 19 bases lay in between. From germline, CDR1 is SGDLS and CDR2 YYNGEE. The CDR3 length is 16 residues. In DNA, the CDR3 is TGTGCCAGCAGCGCCTACGACGGGCCGGGCGGAGATACGCAGTATTTT. It encodes CASSAYDGPGGDTQYF.

The chain carries TRBV4-3 and TRBJ2-1, with D maybe TRBD2 (5 bases). Germline values: CDR1 LGHNA, CDR2 YSLEER. The CDR3 has 16 amino acids. V lost 1 base and J lost 5, with 15 bases in between. This chain's CDR3 is CASSQVSGISNNEQFF. Here the CDR3 DNA reads TGCGCCAGCAGCCAAGTTTCCGGGATTAGTAACAATGAGCAGTTCTTC.

The chain is built from TRBV5-1 and TRBJ2-4; D may be TRBD2 (5 bases). CDR3 size: 14 residues. CDR1 is SGHRS and CDR2 is YFSETQ in the germline V gene. V shed 3 bases and J shed 5 bases, with 12 bases lying between them. The CDR3 DNA sequence: TGCGCCAGCAGCTCCCCCGGGGTCGAAAACATTCAGTACTTC. Its translation: CASSSPGVENIQYF.

This chain uses TRBV7-8 with TRBJ1-2, with D perhaps TRBD1 (5 bases). Germline CDR1 SGHVS, CDR2 FQNEAQ. V gave up 5 bases and J gave up 4 bases, with 17 bases separating them. The CDR3 length is 15 residues. This CDR3 is CASSPPGPAGYGYTF. CDR3 bases: TGTGCCAGCAGCCCACCGGGACCAGCGGGCTATGGCTACACCTTC. Based on the CDR3 plus reference TRBV7-8 and TRBJ1-2, the full variable domain is GAGVSQSPRYKVAKRGQDVALRCDPISGHVSLFWYQQALGQGPEFLTYFQNEAQLDKSGLPSDRFFAERPEGSVSTLKIQRTQQEDSAVYLCASSPPGPAGYGYTFGSGTRLTVV.

This clonotype was counted between two and nine times. The conserved phenylalanine or tryptophan is not found at the CDR3 terminus, so this likely reflects a read error. Because the CDR3's place on the DNA is in doubt, the DNA is left out and the CDR3 is given as listed by TCRdb. The rearrangement links TRBV7-2 to TRBJ1-1; the table's D call of TRBD1 was not tested on the DNA. The V gene's germline CDR1 is SGHTA and CDR2 FQGNSA. Ends included, the CDR3 has 15 residues. The CDR3 sequence: CASSLAVSSETDRGI.

The rearrangement links TRBV4-3 to TRBJ2-7; TRBD1 aligns across 7 bases. The germline V gene encodes CDR1 LGHNA and CDR2 YSLEER. The CDR3 has 14 amino acids. The J segment lost 5 bases and the V segment lost 3 bases, leaving 7 bases of the junction unmatched. The DNA of the CDR3 is TGCGCCAGCAGCCATGATCGGGACAGCCACGAGCAGTACTTC. Translating gives CASSHDRDSHEQYF.

This clonotype was counted ten times or more. The J gene is TRBJ1-6, the V gene TRBV12-3 or TRBV12-4; TRBD1 aligns across 7 bases. The CDR3 has 14 residues. The V and J ends lost 3 bases and 6 bases, in that order; junction bases with no gene match: 2. The CDR3 loop reads CASSLTGTNSPLHF. Written as DNA, the CDR3 is TGTGCCAGCAGTTTGACAGGGACTAATTCACCCCTCCACTTT.

This clonotype was detected ten times or more. The chain couples TRBV7-9 to TRBJ2-3; 14 nucleotides match TRBD2. Germline CDR1 and CDR2: SEHNR and FQNEAQ (reference sequence). The trim removed 4 bases at V and 4 bases at J, leaving 7 bases unmatched. CDR3 size: 17 residues. CDR3 residues: CASSSGLAGALADTQYF. The CDR3 nucleotides are TGTGCCAGCAGCTCGGGACTAGCGGGAGCTCTGGCAGATACGCAGTATTTT.

Many counts were recorded for this clonotype. The rearrangement joins TRBV5-1 to TRBJ2-2; D gene ambiguous. Trimming took off 0 bases at V and 5 bases at J, with 14 bases between the two ends. The CDR3 consists of 16 residues. Germline V gene lookup returns CDR1 SGHRS and CDR2 YFSETQ. CDR3 sequence (DNA): TGCGCCAGCAGCTTGGTCGAGTTAGAAATGACCGGGGAGCTGTTTTTT. It yields the protein CASSLVELEMTGELFF.

This clonotype has a handful of counts. The V and J genes are TRBV7-2 and TRBJ1-2; 9 positions match TRBD1. The CDR3 loop spans 14 amino acids. Germline values: CDR1 SGHTA, CDR2 FQGNSA. V lost 5 bases and J lost 8; bases outside the gene matches: 9. The CDR3 nucleotides read TGTGCCAGCAGCATCCGGACAGGGGAAGGCGGCTACACCTTC. It encodes CASSIRTGEGGYTF.

This clonotype has more than one count but fewer than ten. This chain links TRBV28 with TRBJ2-2, with 12 positions matching TRBD2. This CDR3 has 17 amino acids. V gave up 8 bases and J gave up 5 bases; unmatched junction bases: 12. Germline lookup yields CDR1 MDHEN and CDR2 SYDVKM. CDR3 in DNA: TGTGCCAGCGTTTCACCCCGCGGACTAGCGGGAACCGGGGAGCTGTTTTTT. Its translation is CASVSPRGLAGTGELFF.

At least ten counts were recorded for this clonotype. This chain links TRBV29-1 with TRBJ1-1; no clear D. Trimming stripped 5 bases from V and 6 bases from J, with 13 bases between. The CDR3 is made up of 12 amino acids. Germline lookup yields CDR1 SQVTM and CDR2 ANQGSEA. As DNA, the CDR3 is TGCAGCGTTTTTGAGGGATTGGCTGAAGCTTTCTTT. The encoded protein is CSVFEGLAEAFF.

This clonotype was observed a few times. The rearrangement joins TRBV5-1 to TRBJ2-1; D is uncertain. In germline, CDR1 is SGHRS, CDR2 YFSETQ. The V and J ends lost 3 bases and 2 bases respectively, with 6 bases between them. This CDR3 spans 13 amino acids. The CDR3 sequence: CASSSDPYNEQFF. The DNA of the CDR3 is TGCGCCAGCAGCTCCGACCCCTACAATGAGCAGTTCTTC. Using reference TRBV5-1 and TRBJ2-1 for the parts outside the CDR3, the full variable domain is KAGVTQTPRYLIKTRGQQVTLSCSPISGHRSVSWYQQTPGQGLQFLFEYFSETQRNKGNFPGRFSGRQFSNSRSEMNVSTLELGDSALYLCASSSDPYNEQFFGPGTRLTVL.

This clonotype was seen at least ten times. The chain is built from TRBV29-1 and TRBJ2-1, with D possibly matching TRBD2 (5 bases). Trimming took 4 bases from V and 2 from J, leaving 12 bases between them. CDR1 is SQVTM and CDR2 is ANQGSEA in the germline V gene. This CDR3 comprises 14 residues. The CDR3 loop reads CSVAEGKTYNEQFF. In DNA, the CDR3 is TGCAGCGTTGCCGAGGGCAAAACCTACAATGAGCAGTTCTTC.

J is TRBJ2-1 and V is TRBV3-1; 9 bases match TRBD1. V gave up 3 bases and J gave up 6 bases; unmatched junction bases: 6. CDR3 size: 15 residues. Per the germline V gene, CDR1 is LGHDT and CDR2 is YNNKEL (reference sequence). The CDR3, as DNA: TGTGCCAGCAGCCAGACGGGACAGGGAGTCAATGAGCAGTTCTTC. This encodes CASSQTGQGVNEQFF.

This clonotype was observed at least ten times. The rearrangement links TRBV4-1 to TRBJ1-5, with D unresolved. Germline V gives CDR1 MGHRA, CDR2 YSYEKL. With 0 bases removed from V and 3 bases from J, the gap between germline ends came to 9 bases. This CDR3 is built from 15 residues. As DNA, the CDR3 is TGCGCCAGCAGCCAAGATGCAGGTTCCAATCAGCCCCAGCATTTT. Translated: CASSQDAGSNQPQHF.

In its sample, this clonotype was seen many times. The chain employs TRBV15 and TRBJ1-6; no clear D gene. CDR1 LNHNV and CDR2 YYDKDF come from the germline V gene (reference sequence). Trimming removed 0 bases at V and 0 bases at J, with 3 bases between. CDR3 length: 15 amino acids. The CDR3 sequence: CATSRESSYNSPLHF. The CDR3 DNA follows: TGTGCCACCAGCAGAGAGAGCTCCTATAATTCACCCCTCCACTTT.

This clonotype was picked up a small number of times. The chain combines TRBV9 with TRBJ2-3; 9 positions match TRBD2. Germline trimming cut 3 bases from V and 5 bases from J; bases unmatched to any gene: 7. The CDR3 extends over 15 amino acids. Germline CDR1 and CDR2: SGDLS and YYNGEE. The CDR3 DNA reads as TGTGCCAGCAGCGGTAGCGGGAGTTTAGGAGATACGCAGTATTTT. Protein product: CASSGSGSLGDTQYF.

The chain carries TRBV5-1 and TRBJ2-3; 8 positions match TRBD2. CDR1 and CDR2 (germline): SGHRS, YFSETQ. J lost 3 bases, V lost 0 bases, and 3 bases had no gene match. The CDR3 totals 15 residues. The CDR3 reads CASSLELAATDTQYF. The CDR3, as DNA: TGCGCCAGCAGCTTGGAACTAGCGGCAACAGATACGCAGTATTTT.

This sequence joins TRBV4-3 and TRBJ2-1, with 9 nucleotides matching TRBD2. The CDR3 runs 16 residues. Trimming took 0 bases from V and 6 from J; bases not matched to a gene: 6. Looked up from germline, CDR1 is LGHNA and CDR2 is YSLEER. DNA for the CDR3: TGCGCCAGCAGCCAAGAAGCGGGAGGAAACGGCAATGAGCAGTTCTTC. It specifies CASSQEAGGNGNEQFF.

Remarks on this clonotype: A single base separates this from a much larger clone, so it may be a read error. The chain couples TRBV6-5 to TRBJ2-1; 14 positions match TRBD2. Trimming cost V 2 bases and J 6 bases; bases outside gene matches: 3. CDR3 length: 16 amino acids. In germline, CDR1 is MNHEY, CDR2 SVGAGI. CDR3 residues: CASSYATSGRANEQFF. In DNA form, the CDR3 reads TGTGCCAGCAGTTACGCGACTAGCGGGAGGGCCAATGAGCAGTTCTTC.